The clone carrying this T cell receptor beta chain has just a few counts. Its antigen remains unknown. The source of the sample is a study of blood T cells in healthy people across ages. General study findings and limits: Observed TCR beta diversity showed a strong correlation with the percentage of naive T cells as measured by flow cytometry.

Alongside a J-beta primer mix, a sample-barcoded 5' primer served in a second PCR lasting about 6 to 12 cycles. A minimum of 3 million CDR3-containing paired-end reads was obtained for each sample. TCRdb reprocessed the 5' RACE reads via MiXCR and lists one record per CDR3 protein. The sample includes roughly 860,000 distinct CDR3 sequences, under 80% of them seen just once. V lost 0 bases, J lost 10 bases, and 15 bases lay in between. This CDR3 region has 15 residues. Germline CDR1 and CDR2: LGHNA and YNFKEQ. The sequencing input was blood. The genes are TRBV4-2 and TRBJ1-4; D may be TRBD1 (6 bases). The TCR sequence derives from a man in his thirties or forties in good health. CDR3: CASSQDGTSLGKLFF. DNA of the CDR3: TGTGCCAGCAGCCAAGACGGGACATCCTTGGGAAAACTGTTTTTT.